Presented here are 31 T cell receptor beta chains from one specimen sequenced in a study of cytomegalovirus exposure and HLA in healthy donors. The PCR used 60 Vbeta and 13 Jbeta primers. The method was immunoSEQ multiplex PCR; TCRdb's version includes in-frame clones alone and lacks a portion of them. The sample has 130,000 or so clones, about 86% seen once. Sequencing was done on a sample of PBMCs. The receptors derive from a woman aged 25 to 45 in good health and CMV-seronegative.

The CDR3, as DNA: TGTGCCTGGAGACCGGGACACATACTAGCCAAAAACATTCAGTACTTC. This encodes CAWRPGHILAKNIQYF. The chain combines TRBV30 with TRBJ2-4; D is possibly TRBD1 (6 bases). The germline V and J ends were trimmed by 3 bases and 0 bases, with 15 bases remaining between them. Germline values: CDR1 GTSNPN, CDR2 SVGIG (reference sequence). There are 16 residues in the CDR3.

The gene calls are TRBV7-9 and TRBJ2-1; possible D gene TRBD1, 5 bases. The CDR3 extends over 14 amino acids. Germline-derived CDR1 and CDR2 are SEHNR and FQNEAQ (reference sequence). The V end was cut by 7 bases, the J end by 7 bases, with 17 bases between. The CDR3 region is CASIPGPGSNEQFF. The DNA of the CDR3 is TGTGCCAGCATCCCAGGGCCTGGCTCAAATGAGCAGTTCTTC.

This chain links TRBV19 with TRBJ1-5, with a possible D match to TRBD1 (6 bases). CDR3 length: 15 amino acids. CDR1 is LNHDA, CDR2 SQIVND, per germline (reference sequence). Trimming left V 4 bases short and J 6 bases short, with 16 bases between. CDR3 in DNA: TGTGCCAGTAGTAGGGAGGGGGGGGTCGGTCAGCCCCAGCATTTT. Translated: CASSREGGVGQPQHF.

The chain uses TRBV15 and TRBJ2-7, with 11 bases that match TRBD2. The CDR3 is 16 amino acids. V shed 0 bases and J 3 bases; nucleotides not matched to a gene: 4. Germline loops: CDR1 LNHNV, CDR2 YYDKDF (reference sequence). CDR3 coding DNA: TGTGCCACCAGCAGAGAGGGGCTAGCGGGAGGCTACGAGCAGTACTTC. Protein: CATSREGLAGGYEQYF.

The V and J genes are TRBV5-4 and TRBJ1-4; 9 bases map to TRBD1. The CDR3 extends over 16 amino acids. The V and J ends lost 2 bases and 5 bases, in that order; junction bases with no gene match: 7. CDR1 SGHNT and CDR2 YYREEE come from the germline V gene (reference sequence). Written as DNA, the CDR3 is TGTGCCAGCAGCTTCACCTTACAGGGGGCGAATGAAAAACTGTTTTTT. Amino acid sequence: CASSFTLQGANEKLFF.

CDR3 amino acids: CASSRGRGRDTEAFF. In DNA form, the CDR3 reads TGTGCCAGCAGTCGTGGGAGGGGCCGGGACACTGAAGCTTTCTTT. The gene calls are TRBV7-2 and TRBJ1-1, with D possibly TRBD1 on 5 matching bases. Per germline, CDR1 SGHTA and CDR2 FQGNSA. V was clipped by 6 bases and J by 3 bases, with 17 bases between them. The CDR3 has 15 residues.

The rearrangement joins TRBV5-8 to TRBJ2-1, with 7 nucleotides matching TRBD1. J lost 12 bases, V lost 1 base, and 10 bases had no gene match. In germline, CDR1 is SGHTS, CDR2 YDEGEE. This CDR3 spans 14 amino acids. CDR3 sequence: CASSLRGQAHGQFF. For the CDR3, the DNA is TGTGCCAGCAGCTTGAGAGGACAGGCCCACGGGCAGTTCTTC.

The chain employs TRBV12-5 and TRBJ2-1; 8 bases are a match to TRBD2. This CDR3 comprises 16 residues. With V trimmed by 1 base and J by 3 bases, 5 bases remained unmatched. Germline V lookup: CDR1 LGHNT, CDR2 FRNRAP. Here the CDR3 reads CASGLDAGGLYNEQFF. CDR3 DNA sequence: TGTGCTAGTGGTTTGGACGCGGGGGGCCTCTACAATGAGCAGTTCTTC.

Written as DNA, the CDR3 is TGCGCCAGCAGCCAAGGGCCCCTGACCCTCGGGACAGAATACTACGAGCAGTACTTC. Translating gives CASSQGPLTLGTEYYEQYF. The genes are TRBV4-1 and TRBJ2-7; 7 bases agree with TRBD1. The germline CDR1 and CDR2 sequences are MGHRA and YSYEKL. With 1 base clipped from V and 3 bases from J, the junction kept 18 bases outside the gene matches. This CDR3 has 19 residues.

This clone has only one observation. The genes are TRBV29-1 and TRBJ2-1; a possible D gene is TRBD1 (6 bases). Germline V gene lookup returns CDR1 SQVTM and CDR2 ANQGSEA. The CDR3 consists of 15 residues. The V gene lost 2 bases and the J gene lost 2 bases, with 13 bases spanning the gap. The CDR3 nucleotides read TGCAGCGTTGAAATACAGGGAAGGGCCTACAATGAGCAGTTCTTC. Its translation: CSVEIQGRAYNEQFF.

The V call is TRBV6-6, the J call TRBJ1-3; 9 positions agree with TRBD1. Unmatched junction bases numbered 3, after V lost 5 bases and J lost 4 bases. The CDR3 length is 14 residues. The germline V gene encodes CDR1 MNHNY and CDR2 SVGAGI (reference sequence). The CDR3 sequence: CASSGGQGGNTIYF. DNA of the CDR3: TGTGCCAGCAGTGGGGGACAGGGAGGAAACACCATATATTTT.

In the case of this clone: The junction shows a germline mismatch at one end, possibly a read error. This rearrangement joins TRBV7-6 to TRBJ2-7; perhaps TRBD2 as D (7 bases). Looked up from germline, CDR1 is SGHVS and CDR2 is FNYEAQ. The CDR3 spans 16 residues. Here the CDR3 reads CASSARDPPLRGAPHF. The CDR3 DNA follows: TGTGCCAGCAGCGCCCGGGACCCGCCTCTTCGGGGGGCTCCCCACTTC.

This clone came up once. The rearrangement uses TRBV5-1 and TRBJ2-5; 7 bases fit TRBD1. V was pared by 6 bases and J by 3 bases, with 11 bases of the junction left unmatched. The length of the CDR3 is 15 residues. Germline-derived CDR1 and CDR2 are SGHRS and YFSETQ. The CDR3 here is CASTTPGGKKETQYF. CDR3 sequence (DNA): TGCGCCAGCACCACGCCAGGGGGAAAAAAAGAGACCCAGTACTTC.

The J gene is TRBJ2-6, the V gene TRBV28, with 12 bases matching TRBD2. This CDR3 spans 19 amino acids. Germline CDR1 MDHEN, CDR2 SYDVKM. V shed 5 bases, J shed 1 base, and the junction held 9 bases outside the gene matches. The CDR3 coding sequence is TGTGCCAGCAGTCCTGCCGGACTAGCGGGACCATCTGGGGCCAACGTCCTGACTTTC. Residues: CASSPAGLAGPSGANVLTF.

As DNA, the CDR3 is TGTGCCAGCAGCTTAGTTGGAGGCAAGCTGAGGTCCTACAATGAGCAGTTCTTC. Its translation: CASSLVGGKLRSYNEQFF. V gene TRBV7-2 combines with J gene TRBJ2-1; D possibly corresponds to TRBD2 (5 bases). The CDR3 totals 18 residues. Germline CDR1 reads SGHTA; CDR2 reads FQGNSA. The germline V and J ends were trimmed by 1 base and 1 base, with 17 bases remaining between them.

Only one count was recorded for this clone. The chain employs TRBV6-5 and TRBJ2-3; D is unclear. The CDR3 runs to 14 residues. V dropped 4 bases and J dropped 4 bases, with 12 bases sitting between them. Germline V gene data show CDR1 as MNHEY and CDR2 as SVGAGI. CDR3 in amino acids: CASSLRAGPDTQYF. CDR3 coding DNA: TGTGCCAGCAGTTTGAGAGCAGGCCCAGATACGCAGTATTTT.

This CDR3 reads CASSQGTGPNQPQHF. In nucleotides, the CDR3 is TGCGCCAGCAGCCAAGGGACAGGGCCCAATCAGCCCCAGCATTTT. The gene calls are TRBV4-1 and TRBJ1-5, with TRBD1 identical over 8 bases. Germline V gene data show CDR1 as MGHRA and CDR2 as YSYEKL. V lost 1 base, J lost 3 bases, and 2 bases stayed unmatched. The CDR3 consists of 15 residues.

This rearrangement joins TRBV7-8 to TRBJ2-1; TRBD2 agrees at 11 bases. Trimming at V came to 3 bases and at J to 4 bases, leaving 5 bases not matched to a gene. CDR3 length: 16 residues. The germline V gene has CDR1 SGHVS and CDR2 FQNEAQ. CDR3 amino acids: CASSFLAGGGYNEQFF. The CDR3 DNA is TGTGCCAGCAGCTTCCTAGCGGGGGGCGGGTACAATGAGCAGTTCTTC.

V usage is TRBV11-2 and J usage is TRBJ2-5; no reliable D call. The CDR3 has 16 amino acids. Trimming pared 0 bases from V and 0 bases from J, leaving 11 bases between. CDR1 and CDR2 (germline): SGHAT, FQNNGV. CDR3 sequence: CASSLEYRKHQETQYF. In DNA form, the CDR3 reads TGTGCCAGCAGCTTAGAGTACAGAAAACACCAAGAGACCCAGTACTTC.

V is TRBV27 and J is TRBJ1-2; perhaps TRBD1 as D (5 bases). This CDR3 region has 13 residues. The V end lost 0 bases, the J end lost 7 bases, and 9 bases lay between the germline ends. Germline loops: CDR1 MNHEY, CDR2 SMNVEV (reference sequence). The CDR3 region is CASSLSRDTGYTF. The CDR3 DNA is TGTGCCAGCAGTTTATCCAGGGATACTGGCTACACCTTC.

The chain has TRBV19 and TRBJ1-4; D is perhaps TRBD1 (6 bases). The germline gives CDR1 LNHDA, CDR2 SQIVND (reference sequence). V lost 4 bases, J lost 2 bases, and 14 bases lay in between. CDR3 length: 16 amino acids. The CDR3 nucleotides read TGTGCCAGTAGTACCGGTACAGGGTTGACTAATGAAAAACTGTTTTTT. Translation: CASSTGTGLTNEKLFF.

This clone was seen just once. The chain uses TRBV27 and TRBJ2-7; maybe TRBD2 (6 bases). Trimming shortened V by 4 bases and J by 0 bases, and 16 bases separated the two germline ends. Germline CDR1 and CDR2: MNHEY and SMNVEV (reference sequence). The CDR3 runs to 16 residues. The CDR3 is CASSSTGTSSSYEQYF. For the CDR3, the DNA is TGTGCCAGCAGTTCGACCGGGACTTCTAGCTCCTACGAGCAGTACTTC.

The chain recombines TRBV2 with TRBJ2-1; TRBD2 matches 13 bases. Germline values: CDR1 SNHLY, CDR2 FYNNEI. Trimming removed 2 bases from V and 7 bases from J; junction bases left unmatched: 8. This CDR3 is 17 amino acids long. The CDR3 spells CASSEQRGLAGLNEQFF. DNA for the CDR3: TGTGCCAGCAGTGAACAAAGGGGACTAGCGGGGTTAAATGAGCAGTTCTTC. The whole variable domain, filled in from reference TRBV2 and TRBJ2-1, reads EPEVTQTPSHQVTQMGQEVILRCVPISNHLYFYWYRQILGQKVEFLVSFYNNEISEKSEIFDDQFSVERPDGSNFTLKIRSTKLEDSAMYFCASSEQRGLAGLNEQFFGPGTRLTVL.

The chain links TRBV2 to TRBJ1-6; TRBD1 matches 10 bases. Germline trimming cut 7 bases from V and 6 bases from J; bases unmatched to any gene: 9. Germline V lookup: CDR1 SNHLY, CDR2 FYNNEI. The CDR3 runs to 16 residues. The CDR3 protein is CASNRDRGFGNSPLHF. The CDR3 coding sequence is TGTGCCAGCAATAGGGACAGGGGCTTCGGTAATTCACCCCTCCACTTT.

This clone was found once. This rearrangement joins TRBV7-9 to TRBJ1-1, with a possible D match to TRBD1 (6 bases). The V end lost 4 bases, the J end lost 0 bases, and 9 bases lay between the germline ends. Germline V gene lookup returns CDR1 SEHNR and CDR2 FQNEAQ (reference sequence). The CDR3 is 14 residues long. The CDR3 is CASSSTGMNTEAFF. Here the CDR3 DNA reads TGTGCCAGCAGCTCCACAGGGATGAACACTGAAGCTTTCTTT.

The CDR3 spells CASSLLTGGANHEQYF. The CDR3 nucleotides read TGTGCCAGCAGTTTACTTACAGGGGGCGCAAATCACGAGCAGTACTTC. The chain recombines TRBV28 with TRBJ2-7; 9 nucleotides agree with TRBD1. Germline CDR1 is MDHEN and CDR2 is SYDVKM. V lost 2 bases and J lost 5; bases outside the gene matches: 10. The CDR3 sequence is 16 residues long.

This clone was seen a single time. The V and J genes are TRBV12-2 and TRBJ1-3; the table names TRBD1, a call not compared with the DNA. TRBV12-2 is a listed pseudogene. The length of the CDR3 is 14 residues. The CDR3 DNA reads TGTGCAAGTCGCTTAGGCAGCTCTGGAAACACCATATATTTT. Its translation is CASRLGSSGNTIYF.

J is TRBJ2-7 and V is TRBV5-6; 8 bases match TRBD2. The CDR3 runs 13 residues. From germline, CDR1 is SGHDT and CDR2 YYEEEE. The junction had 3 bases not matched to a gene; V was cut back by 4 bases and J by 3 bases. CDR3 amino acids: CASSAGGSYEQYF. The CDR3 DNA follows: TGTGCCAGCAGCGCGGGGGGCAGCTACGAGCAGTACTTC. Looking up the rest from reference TRBV5-6 and TRBJ2-7 gives the full variable domain: DAGVTQSPTHLIKTRGQQVTLRCSPKSGHDTVSWYQQALGQGPQFIFQYYEEEERQRGNFPDRFSGHQFPNYSSELNVNALLLGDSALYLCASSAGGSYEQYFGPGTRLTVT.

This clone was seen ten or more times. The rearrangement links TRBV6-1 to TRBJ1-4; weak D call: TRBD1 (5 bases). Germline CDR1 is MNHNS and CDR2 is SASEGT. V was clipped by 3 bases and J by 6 bases, with 14 bases between them. The CDR3 has 15 amino acids. CDR3 in amino acids: CASSEGTGTYEKLFF. In nucleotides, the CDR3 is TGTGCCAGCAGTGAGGGTACAGGTACCTATGAAAAACTGTTTTTT.

This clone has more than one count but fewer than ten. The chain has TRBV5-4 and TRBJ1-6, with unresolved D. In germline, CDR1 is SGHNT, CDR2 YYREEE (reference sequence). CDR3 length: 13 residues. The V end lost 0 bases, the J end lost 13 bases, and 11 bases lay between the germline ends. The CDR3 spells CASSLARVGPLHF. The CDR3, as DNA: TGTGCCAGCAGCTTGGCACGGGTTGGGCCCCTCCACTTT.

V usage is TRBV19 and J usage is TRBJ2-6, with 12 bases fitting TRBD1. The CDR3 runs to 18 residues. CDR1 and CDR2 (germline): LNHDA, SQIVND (reference sequence). V was clipped by 5 bases and J by 4 bases; unmatched bases: 9. DNA of the CDR3: TGTGCCAGTAGTTCGCCCGGGACAGGGGGCGACGGGGCCAACGTCCTGACTTTC. Its translation: CASSSPGTGGDGANVLTF.